These 30 T cell receptor beta chains came from one sample sequenced in a study of CD8+CD57+ T cells in acquired aplastic anemia. CDR3 and TCR beta VDJ profiling relied on a genomic DNA template. TCRdb processed the reads anew with MiXCR; each CDR3 protein has one entry. The sample yields hundreds of thousands of distinct CDR3 sequences, 45% to 65% seen once. The specimen was sorted CD4+, CD8+, or CD8+CD57+ T cells (not recorded which) from PBMCs. The receptors shown here come from a human donor with severe aplastic anemia or a healthy control (not recorded which).

CDR3 in amino acids: CASSLGTGSKYEQYF. DNA for the CDR3: TGTGCCAGCAGTCTTGGGACAGGGTCAAAATACGAGCAGTACTTC. The chain is built from TRBV12-3 or TRBV12-4 and TRBJ2-7, with TRBD1 matching over 9 bases. V lost 5 bases and J lost 4; bases outside the gene matches: 9. The CDR3 sequence is 15 residues long.

The sample holds a few counts of this clonotype. This chain uses TRBV24-1 with TRBJ2-7; tentative D call: TRBD1 (5 bases). The CDR3 is made up of 15 amino acids. The ends were cut back, 1 base at V and 3 bases at J, with 12 bases in the middle. Germline values: CDR1 KGHDR, CDR2 SFDVKD. DNA for the CDR3: TGTGCCACCAGTGATTTTAGGGGTCCTTTCTACGAGCAGTACTTC. It translates to CATSDFRGPFYEQYF.

At least ten counts were recorded for this clonotype. This sequence joins TRBV5-4 and TRBJ2-7, with 9 bases aligning to TRBD2. Trimming cost V 7 bases and J 0 bases; bases outside gene matches: 14. The CDR3 is 17 amino acids. CDR1 SGHNT and CDR2 YYREEE come from the germline V gene (reference sequence). The CDR3 reads CASSRGASGDLSYEQYF. For the CDR3, the DNA is TGTGCCAGCTCTCGAGGGGCTAGCGGGGACCTCTCCTACGAGCAGTACTTC.

The chain combines TRBV5-1 with TRBJ2-1; 11 nucleotides line up with TRBD2. The CDR3 is made up of 16 amino acids. With V trimmed by 2 bases and J by 16 bases, 17 bases remained unmatched. Germline CDR1 SGHRS, CDR2 YFSETQ. The CDR3 region is CASSFTPGLAEGRDFF. CDR3 DNA: TGCGCCAGCAGCTTTACACCGGGACTAGCGGAAGGTAGGGACTTCTTC.

The V gene is TRBV5-1, the J gene TRBJ2-2; 8 bases match TRBD2. This CDR3 region has 15 residues. Germline trimming cut 4 bases from V and 4 bases from J; bases unmatched to any gene: 6. In germline, CDR1 is SGHRS, CDR2 YFSETQ. The CDR3 DNA sequence: TGCGCCAGCAGCCTGTCTAGCGGGCCCACCGGGGAGCTGTTTTTT. As protein: CASSLSSGPTGELFF. Full variable domain (remainder filled in from reference TRBV5-1 and TRBJ2-2): KAGVTQTPRYLIKTRGQQVTLSCSPISGHRSVSWYQQTPGQGLQFLFEYFSETQRNKGNFPGRFSGRQFSNSRSEMNVSTLELGDSALYLCASSLSSGPTGELFFGEGSRLTVL.

This clonotype was detected many times. V is TRBV28 and J is TRBJ1-4, with D tentatively TRBD1 (5 bases). This CDR3 is built from 12 residues. With 10 bases removed from V and 8 bases from J, the gap between germline ends came to 14 bases. The germline gives CDR1 MDHEN, CDR2 SYDVKM. The CDR3 nucleotides read TGTGCCACGATCGGGGGTGAAGAAAAACTGTTTTTT. This codes for CATIGGEEKLFF.

This chain uses TRBV7-2 with TRBJ2-7; D perhaps matches TRBD2 (5 bases). Deletions cut 5 bases from V and 5 bases from J, with 7 bases between. The CDR3 runs 11 residues. Per the germline V gene, CDR1 is SGHTA and CDR2 is FQGNSA. This chain's CDR3 is CASSQRDEQYF. As DNA, the CDR3 is TGTGCCAGCAGCCAGAGGGACGAGCAGTACTTC.

V and J are TRBV29-1 and TRBJ2-3; 8 nucleotides match TRBD1. Germline V lookup: CDR1 SQVTM, CDR2 ANQGSEA. Trimming at V came to 4 bases and at J to 2 bases, leaving 5 bases not matched to a gene. The CDR3 runs 14 residues. CDR3 coding DNA: TGCAGCGTTGTACGGGACAGGAACACAGATACGCAGTATTTT. This translates into CSVVRDRNTDTQYF.

This clonotype was found many times. The genes are TRBV6-5 and TRBJ1-6; D might be TRBD1 (6 bases). V dropped 5 bases and J dropped 0 bases, with 23 bases sitting between them. CDR3 length equals 20 residues. CDR1 MNHEY and CDR2 SVGAGI come from the germline V gene. CDR3 residues: CASSTRGSRRGYSYNSPLHF. CDR3 DNA: TGTGCCAGCAGTACCAGGGGTTCGAGAAGGGGATACTCCTATAATTCACCCCTCCACTTT.

The chain is built from TRBV19 and TRBJ1-1; 7 nucleotides line up with TRBD1. CDR3 length: 15 amino acids. Germline CDR1 is LNHDA and CDR2 is SQIVND (reference sequence). With V trimmed by 5 bases and J by 2 bases, 8 bases remained unmatched. The CDR3 DNA reads TGTGCCAGTAGTGACAGGGTTTGGGAAAACACTGAAGCTTTCTTT. It is translated as CASSDRVWENTEAFF.

This rearrangement joins TRBV20-1 to TRBJ1-2; 7 bases map to TRBD1. V lost 6 bases to trimming and J lost 0 bases; unmatched junction nucleotides: 4. The CDR3 consists of 13 residues. Germline V gene sequence: CDR1 DFQATT, CDR2 SNEGSKA (reference sequence). The CDR3 region has the DNA TGCAGTGCACCGACAGGGACTAACTATGGCTACACCTTC. Residues: CSAPTGTNYGYTF.

This clonotype was counted many times. The rearrangement links TRBV5-8 to TRBJ1-1; 8 bases are shared with TRBD1. CDR1 and CDR2 from the germline V gene are SGHTS and YDEGEE. The CDR3 contains 16 residues. Trimming cost V 5 bases and J 0 bases; bases outside gene matches: 9. As DNA, the CDR3 is TGTGCCAGCAGTCCTCGGACAGGGAAGATGAACACTGAAGCTTTCTTT. Protein product: CASSPRTGKMNTEAFF.

This clonotype is a singleton in its sample. The chain has TRBV6-5 and TRBJ2-7; tentative D call: TRBD2 (6 bases). Trimming stripped 5 bases from V and 7 bases from J, with 18 bases between. The CDR3 loop spans 14 amino acids. Germline-derived CDR1 and CDR2 are MNHEY and SVGAGI. The CDR3 protein is CASSESGGAGEQYF. The CDR3 DNA is TGTGCCAGCAGTGAGTCAGGTGGGGCGGGGGAGCAGTACTTC.

This rearrangement joins TRBV7-2 to TRBJ2-1; no firm D call. CDR3 size: 14 residues. V lost 7 bases and J lost 4, with 14 bases in between. Germline lookup yields CDR1 SGHTA and CDR2 FQGNSA. CDR3 amino acids: CASTLNGRYNEQFF. CDR3 bases: TGTGCCAGCACCCTTAACGGGCGTTACAATGAGCAGTTCTTC.

This clonotype came up many times. The chain couples TRBV12-3 or TRBV12-4 to TRBJ1-2; 7 nucleotides align to TRBD1. The CDR3 totals 15 residues. Unmatched junction bases numbered 7, after V lost 2 bases and J lost 4 bases. The CDR3 here is CASSLLLGQPYGYTF. The CDR3 DNA is TGTGCCAGCAGTTTATTGTTGGGACAGCCCTATGGCTACACCTTC.

This clonotype was observed at least ten times. The gene calls are TRBV20-1 and TRBJ1-3; no firm D call. CDR1 and CDR2 (germline): DFQATT, SNEGSKA (reference sequence). This CDR3 is 20 amino acids long. The V end lost 0 bases, the J end lost 8 bases, and 32 bases lay between the germline ends. This chain's CDR3 is CSARDQRGVTPATPFDTIYF. CDR3 sequence (DNA): TGCAGTGCTAGAGATCAGAGAGGAGTCACACCAGCGACCCCGTTTGACACCATATATTTT.

This clonotype has just a few counts. The chain uses TRBV25-1 and TRBJ2-7; D is ambiguous. The ends were cut back, 7 bases at V and 0 bases at J, with 13 bases in the middle. Germline V gene sequence: CDR1 MGHDK, CDR2 SYGVNS. This CDR3 spans 14 amino acids. CDR3 bases: TGTGCCAGCACAAAGGGAACCGGCTCCTACGAGCAGTACTTC. Its translation: CASTKGTGSYEQYF.

This clonotype has just a few counts. J is TRBJ2-7 and V is TRBV20-1; 8 bases line up with TRBD1. This CDR3 contains 11 residues. Trimming took 5 bases from V and 5 from J; bases not matched to a gene: 2. Germline-derived CDR1 and CDR2 are DFQATT and SNEGSKA (reference sequence). In nucleotides, the CDR3 is TGCAGTGCTGGACAGGGAAACGAGCAGTACTTC. It codes for CSAGQGNEQYF.

The rearrangement uses TRBV20-1 and TRBJ2-7; D may be TRBD2 (6 bases). V lost 1 base and J 6 bases, leaving 10 bases between the germline ends. This CDR3 spans 12 amino acids. Germline CDR1 is DFQATT and CDR2 is SNEGSKA (reference sequence). This chain's CDR3 is CSARVGGTEQYF. Written as DNA, the CDR3 is TGCAGTGCTAGAGTGGGGGGTACCGAGCAGTACTTC.

The chain combines TRBV10-2 with TRBJ2-3; TRBD1 might be the D (5 bases). From germline, CDR1 is WSHSY and CDR2 SAAADI. V lost 8 bases and J 2 bases, leaving 14 bases between the germline ends. CDR3 length equals 14 residues. This chain's CDR3 is CASGQGYITDTQYF. The CDR3 bases are TGCGCCAGCGGGCAGGGCTACATCACAGATACGCAGTATTTT.

This clonotype was recorded at least ten times. The chain carries TRBV30 and TRBJ2-7, with TRBD1 matching over 7 bases. With 0 bases clipped from V and 3 bases from J, the junction kept 8 bases outside the gene matches. The CDR3 loop spans 15 amino acids. The germline V gene has CDR1 GTSNPN and CDR2 SVGIG (reference sequence). CDR3 DNA: TGTGCCTGGAGTGTATCGGACAGGAGTTACTACGAGCAGTACTTC. Translating it yields CAWSVSDRSYYEQYF.

The J gene is TRBJ2-5, the V gene TRBV20-1, with D possibly TRBD1 on 8 matching bases. Trimming took off 4 bases at V and 4 bases at J, with 16 bases between the two ends. This CDR3 contains 14 residues. Germline V gives CDR1 DFQATT, CDR2 SNEGSKA (reference sequence). The DNA of the CDR3 is TGCAGTGCTAAGAACAGGGGGGGAGGAGAGACCCAGTACTTC. The encoded protein is CSAKNRGGGETQYF.

In regard to this clonotype: The junction and the germline gene differ at one end; a read error may be behind it. The chain has TRBV12-3 or TRBV12-4 and TRBJ1-1; a weak D match, TRBD1 (5 bases). The CDR3 covers 13 residues. The CDR3 nucleotides read TGTGCCAGCAGTCCCCCAGGGAACATTGAAGCTTTCTTT. Its protein is CASSPPGNIEAFF.

The table lists this clonotype with many counts. V and J are TRBV11-1 and TRBJ2-7; D is uncertain. Trimming removed 4 bases at V and 1 base at J, with 14 bases between. This CDR3 has 15 amino acids. Germline CDR1 SGHAT, CDR2 FQDESV (reference sequence). The CDR3 DNA is TGTGCCAGCAGCTCCGGCATAGGTATTTCCTACGAGCAGTACTTC. It is translated as CASSSGIGISYEQYF.

Details on this clonotype: The CDR3 end shows no conserved phenylalanine or tryptophan, and so a read error is likely. The J gene is TRBJ2-4, the V gene TRBV20-1, with D possibly called TRBD1 or TRBD2 (5 bases each). V was clipped by 6 bases and J by 5 bases, with 14 bases between them. The CDR3 runs to 13 residues. Germline values: CDR1 DFQATT, CDR2 SNEGSKA (reference sequence). The CDR3 region is CSASRDRENIQYL. In nucleotides, the CDR3 is TGCAGTGCCTCCCGGGACCGAGAAAACATTCAGTACCTC.

This clonotype was counted many times. The chain is built from TRBV19 and TRBJ1-5; D remains unclear. Germline V lookup: CDR1 LNHDA, CDR2 SQIVND (reference sequence). V lost 3 bases, J lost 2 bases, and 8 bases lay in between. The CDR3 has 14 residues. Written as DNA, the CDR3 is TGTGCCAGTAGTATTTGGTGGGGCAATCAGCCCCAGCATTTT. This translates into CASSIWWGNQPQHF.

V is TRBV4-2 and J is TRBJ1-4; tentatively, D is TRBD1 (6 bases). This CDR3 has 15 amino acids. Trimming removed 6 bases at V and 2 bases at J, with 13 bases between. Germline CDR1 LGHNA, CDR2 YNFKEQ. The CDR3, as DNA: TGTGCCAGCAGTATTACTGGGGGCACTAATGAAAAACTGTTTTTT. It translates to CASSITGGTNEKLFF.

Notes on this clonotype: One end of the junction fails to match germline, which may point to a read error. The J gene is TRBJ2-5, the V gene TRBV7-7; D perhaps matches TRBD1 (7 bases). Germline values: CDR1 SSHAT, CDR2 FNYEAQ (reference sequence). The CDR3 runs to 18 residues. CDR3 in DNA: TGTGCTAGCAGCTTAATATCGGCTGGGCGGGACAGACAAGAGACCCAGTACTTC. This translates into CASSLISAGRDRQETQYF.

The rearrangement joins TRBV5-1 to TRBJ2-2; the D gene is possibly TRBD1 (5 bases). The CDR3 contains 16 residues. The germline gives CDR1 SGHRS, CDR2 YFSETQ. With 0 bases removed from V and 4 bases from J, the gap between germline ends came to 13 bases. CDR3: CASSLARAVSTGELFF. The CDR3 DNA reads TGCGCCAGCAGCTTGGCCAGGGCCGTAAGCACCGGGGAGCTGTTTTTT.

J is TRBJ2-2 and V is TRBV6-1; a possible D gene is TRBD1 (5 bases). The CDR3 runs to 16 residues. V gave up 2 bases and J gave up 3 bases, with 13 bases separating them. Germline V CDR1 and CDR2: MNHNS, SASEGT. The CDR3 sequence is CASSENAGRYTGELFF. The CDR3 DNA follows: TGTGCCAGCAGTGAAAACGCAGGGCGGTACACCGGGGAGCTGTTTTTT.